This passage covers 20 T cell receptor beta chains from one sample sequenced in a study of shared clonotypes between healthy human individuals. The data were produced by immunoSEQ multiplex PCR, yet TCRdb's version contains in-frame clones alone and is incomplete. The repertoire holds roughly 1.5 million clones, with 95% to 99% as singletons. Sequences were obtained from naive CD4+ T cells sorted from blood. Subset specified: CD45RA+ positively selected. The receptors shown here come from a man aged 30 to 45 in good health.

The chain carries TRBV6-1 and TRBJ2-1, with D maybe TRBD1 (5 bases). V was shortened by 8 bases and J by 8 bases, with 10 bases between the two germline ends. This CDR3 contains 11 residues. Germline lookup yields CDR1 MNHNS and CDR2 SASEGT. In DNA form, the CDR3 reads TGTGCCAGCCAACAGGTCTATGAGCAGTTCTTC. Its protein product is CASQQVYEQFF.

A single count supports this clone. This chain connects TRBV18 to TRBJ1-4, with 8 bases that match TRBD1. Losses at the gene ends were 3 bases for V and 3 bases for J; bases not matched to a gene: 6. The CDR3 covers 16 residues. Germline CDR1 KGHSH, CDR2 LQKENI. CDR3 protein: CASSPRQGNANEKLFF. CDR3 nucleotide sequence: TGTGCCAGCTCACCGCGACAGGGGAACGCTAATGAAAAACTGTTTTTT.

To note about this clone: This CDR3 is also generated by other DNA sequences in the sample. The chain uses TRBV6-1 and TRBJ1-1; D is unresolved. The germline CDR1 and CDR2 sequences are MNHNS and SASEGT. V lost 8 bases and J 0 bases, leaving 7 bases between the germline ends. This CDR3 is 12 amino acids long. The CDR3 DNA reads as TGTGCCAGCTCCCCAATGAACACTGAAGCTTTCTTT. Its protein is CASSPMNTEAFF.

The V and J genes are TRBV5-1 and TRBJ2-6, with D perhaps TRBD2 (5 bases). This CDR3 is 18 amino acids long. The V end lost 0 bases, the J end lost 3 bases, and 16 bases lay between the germline ends. Germline CDR1 SGHRS, CDR2 YFSETQ. CDR3 sequence reads: CASSLVGSGVGGANVLTF. CDR3 DNA sequence: TGCGCCAGCAGCTTGGTCGGCTCCGGGGTAGGTGGGGCCAACGTCCTGACTTTC.

This chain joins TRBV28 and TRBJ1-3; D is unclear. The germline V gene encodes CDR1 MDHEN and CDR2 SYDVKM. This CDR3 is 13 amino acids long. The V end was cut by 3 bases, the J end by 1 base, with 4 bases between. CDR3 DNA: TGTGCCAGCAGTTTGTGGTCTGGAAACACCATATATTTT. Protein sequence: CASSLWSGNTIYF.

The chain has TRBV6-5 and TRBJ2-5, with 7 bases lining up with TRBD2. With V trimmed by 4 bases and J by 3 bases, 8 bases remained unmatched. This CDR3 spans 15 amino acids. Germline V CDR1 and CDR2: MNHEY, SVGAGI. The DNA for the CDR3 is TGTGCCAGCAGTTCCTCCCCTAGCGGAAAAGAGACCCAGTACTTC. As protein: CASSSSPSGKETQYF.

The J gene is TRBJ2-1, the V gene TRBV4-2; TRBD2 matches at 8 bases. CDR1 is LGHNA, CDR2 YNFKEQ, per germline. The ends lost 1 base at V and 0 bases at J; junction bases unmatched: 5. This CDR3 region has 17 residues. DNA of the CDR3: TGTGCCAGCAGCCAAGTCGGGGGGGCCAGCTCCTACAATGAGCAGTTCTTC. Its protein is CASSQVGGASSYNEQFF.

This chain links TRBV27 with TRBJ2-1, with D tentatively TRBD1 or TRBD2 (5 bases each). V lost 7 bases and J lost 3, with 16 bases in between. The CDR3 has 15 residues. Germline V gene lookup returns CDR1 MNHEY and CDR2 SMNVEV (reference sequence). CDR3 sequence reads: CASTRGADVYNEQFF. DNA of the CDR3: TGTGCCAGCACCCGGGGCGCTGACGTCTACAATGAGCAGTTCTTC.

V and J are TRBV9 and TRBJ1-1; D perhaps matches TRBD1 (6 bases). Trimming pared 4 bases from V and 1 base from J, leaving 14 bases between. The CDR3 has 15 residues. Germline V gives CDR1 SGDLS, CDR2 YYNGEE. The CDR3 here is CASSPWTAGNTEAFF. The CDR3 DNA reads TGTGCCAGCAGCCCCTGGACAGCCGGGAACACTGAAGCTTTCTTT.

The V call is TRBV28, the J call TRBJ1-1; 7 bases line up with TRBD1. The V and J ends lost 7 bases and 5 bases, in that order; junction bases with no gene match: 1. The CDR3 has 11 residues. Germline V lookup: CDR1 MDHEN, CDR2 SYDVKM. The CDR3 DNA follows: TGTGCCAGCACAGGGGGAACTGAAGCTTTCTTT. Translating gives CASTGGTEAFF.

The rearrangement links TRBV14 to TRBJ2-2; no reliable D call. Trimming shortened V by 2 bases and J by 4 bases, and 8 bases separated the two germline ends. Germline CDR1 SGHDN, CDR2 FVKESK. The CDR3 has 14 residues. For the CDR3, the DNA is TGTGCCAGCAGCCAACGTGTTCTCACCGGGGAGCTGTTTTTT. This translates into CASSQRVLTGELFF.

This chain links TRBV6-6 with TRBJ2-5; D ambiguous. Germline V lookup: CDR1 MNHNY, CDR2 SVGAGI (reference sequence). CDR3 length: 15 residues. Deletions cut 0 bases from V and 2 bases from J, with 10 bases between. For the CDR3, the DNA is TGTGCCAGCAGTTACTCTGGTACACTACAAGAGACCCAGTACTTC. It codes for CASSYSGTLQETQYF.

V is TRBV7-3 and J is TRBJ2-2; TRBD2 matches at 8 bases. The germline V gene encodes CDR1 SGHTA and CDR2 FQGTGA. This CDR3 is built from 21 residues. Trimming cost V 0 bases and J 2 bases; bases outside gene matches: 17. CDR3 amino acids: CASSLTLSLAASGLNTGELFF. CDR3 nucleotides: TGTGCCAGCAGCTTAACGTTATCACTAGCGGCCAGCGGACTTAACACCGGGGAGCTGTTTTTT.

CDR3 amino acids: CASSPRTDEQYF. The CDR3 coding sequence is TGTGCCAGTAGCCCTAGGACAGACGAGCAGTACTTC. The chain joins TRBV19 to TRBJ2-7, with D tentatively TRBD1 (6 bases). Germline CDR1 LNHDA, CDR2 SQIVND (reference sequence). V was clipped by 6 bases and J by 5 bases, with 11 bases between them. The CDR3 is made up of 12 amino acids.

The chain links TRBV10-1 to TRBJ2-1, with 11 positions matching TRBD1. Per germline, CDR1 WNHNN and CDR2 SYGVQD (reference sequence). The V segment lost 2 bases and the J segment 3 bases; nucleotides outside the gene matches: 0. CDR3 size: 15 residues. Here the CDR3 reads CASSEGTGGYNEQFF. CDR3 DNA: TGCGCCAGCAGTGAGGGGACAGGGGGCTACAATGAGCAGTTCTTC.

The V call is TRBV7-2, the J call TRBJ1-1; no clear D gene. V lost 2 bases and J lost 1, with 14 bases in between. This CDR3 is 16 amino acids long. CDR1 and CDR2 from the germline V gene are SGHTA and FQGNSA. In DNA form, the CDR3 reads TGTGCCAGCAGCTTATTGGCTCCGGGTCAGAACACTGAAGCTTTCTTT. Amino acid sequence: CASSLLAPGQNTEAFF.

This clone was observed a single time. The chain is built from TRBV19 and TRBJ2-7; D gene ambiguous. V was shortened by 4 bases and J by 1 base, with 8 bases between the two germline ends. Per germline, CDR1 LNHDA and CDR2 SQIVND (reference sequence). CDR3 length equals 13 residues. This CDR3 is CASSNGNSYEQYF. In nucleotides, the CDR3 is TGTGCCAGTAGTAATGGGAATTCCTACGAGCAGTACTTC.

The chain combines TRBV27 with TRBJ1-4, with 10 bases that match TRBD1. Germline lookup yields CDR1 MNHEY and CDR2 SMNVEV (reference sequence). Losses at the gene ends were 5 bases for V and 12 bases for J; bases not matched to a gene: 9. The CDR3 consists of 14 residues. The CDR3 is CASSRTGGLKELFF. CDR3 in DNA: TGTGCCAGCAGTCGGACAGGGGGATTAAAGGAACTGTTTTTT.

Notes on this clone: At the DNA level, this CDR3 is encoded by other sequences in the same sample as well. V is TRBV28 and J is TRBJ2-7, with a tentative D call TRBD1 (5 bases). With 2 bases removed from V and 2 bases from J, the gap between germline ends came to 7 bases. CDR1 and CDR2 (germline): MDHEN, SYDVKM. The CDR3 is 13 residues long. The CDR3 loop reads CASSLQGPYEQYF. CDR3 nucleotide sequence: TGTGCCAGCAGTTTACAGGGTCCCTACGAGCAGTACTTC.

The V and J genes are TRBV2 and TRBJ2-3; D not certain. Germline-derived CDR1 and CDR2 are SNHLY and FYNNEI. V was trimmed by 6 bases and J by 5 bases, leaving 6 bases between them. The CDR3 is made up of 11 amino acids. The CDR3, as DNA: TGTGCCAGCAGATACGGAGATACGCAGTATTTT. This sequence encodes CASRYGDTQYF.